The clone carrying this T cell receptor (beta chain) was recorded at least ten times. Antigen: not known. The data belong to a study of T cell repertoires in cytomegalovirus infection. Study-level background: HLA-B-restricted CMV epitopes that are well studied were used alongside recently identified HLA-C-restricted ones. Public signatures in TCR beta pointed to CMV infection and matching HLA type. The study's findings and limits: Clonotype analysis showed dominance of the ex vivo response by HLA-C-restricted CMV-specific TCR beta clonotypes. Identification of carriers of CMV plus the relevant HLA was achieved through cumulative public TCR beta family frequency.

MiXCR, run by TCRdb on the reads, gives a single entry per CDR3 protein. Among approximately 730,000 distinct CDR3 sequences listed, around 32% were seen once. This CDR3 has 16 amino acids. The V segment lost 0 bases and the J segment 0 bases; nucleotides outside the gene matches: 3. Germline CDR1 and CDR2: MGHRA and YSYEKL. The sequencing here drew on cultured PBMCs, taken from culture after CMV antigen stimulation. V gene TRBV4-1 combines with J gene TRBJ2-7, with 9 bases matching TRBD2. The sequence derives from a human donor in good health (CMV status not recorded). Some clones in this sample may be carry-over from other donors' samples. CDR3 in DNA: TGCGCCAGCAGCCAAGAAGAGCGGGAGGACTCCTACGAGCAGTACTTC. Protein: CASSQEEREDSYEQYF.